These T cell receptor beta chains were read from a single sample in a study of shared clonotypes between healthy human individuals. Generated by immunoSEQ multiplex PCR, the TCRdb table keeps only in-frame clones and is missing some. Among about 1.5 million clones listed, approximately 98% were seen once. Material for sequencing was naive CD4+ T cells sorted from blood. These receptors originate from a man aged 25-45 years in good health. Both conserved end residues are part of each CDR3. D genes are given only for firm matches.

V	J	D	DNA	CDR3
TRBV11-2	TRBJ2-7	TRBD2	TGTGCCAGCAGCTTAAGAGTCTCTAGCGGGATCTTGGCCGAGCAGTACTTC	CASSLRVSSGILAEQYF
TRBV4-3	TRBJ1-4	.	TGCGCCAGCAGCCATTCTACAGGTGCAACTAATGAAAAACTGTTTTTT	CASSHSTGATNEKLFF
TRBV10-2	TRBJ2-2	TRBD2	TGCGCCAGCAGTGAAAGGCTAGCGGGGAACACCGGGGAGCTGTTTTTT	CASSERLAGNTGELFF
TRBV19	TRBJ2-6	.	TGTGCCAGCTCCGGTGGGGGCTCTGGGGCCAACGTCCTGACTTTC	CASSGGGSGANVLTF
TRBV9	TRBJ2-5	.	TGTGCCAGCAGCGTAGGGGGAGTTGTGGAGACCCAGTACTTC	CASSVGGVVETQYF
TRBV2	TRBJ1-5	.	TGTGCCAGCAATTTAGCGGGGGTGGAGCAGCCCCAGCATTTT	CASNLAGVEQPQHF
TRBV5-1	TRBJ2-5	.	TGCGCCAGCAGCGTACGTCTAGAACAAGAGACCCAGTACTTC	CASSVRLEQETQYF
TRBV19	TRBJ2-7	.	TGTGCCAGTAGTAGTCGTCTTCGAGACGAGCAGTACTTC	CASSSRLRDEQYF
TRBV28	TRBJ2-7	.	TGTGCCAGCAGCCCTCCGGGACCCCTGGGGCACGAGCAGTACTTC	CASSPPGPLGHEQYF
TRBV7-3	TRBJ2-6	TRBD1	TGTGCCAGCAGCCAAGTTGGGACAGGGTTACCTGGGGCCAACGTCCTGACTTTC	CASSQVGTGLPGANVLTF
TRBV10-2	TRBJ2-3	.	TGCGCCAGCAGGAAAGATACGCAGTATTTT	CASRKDTQYF
TRBV6-6	TRBJ2-7	TRBD1	TGTGCCAGCAGAGGGGGACAGGGTACCTACGAGCAGTACTTC	CASRGGQGTYEQYF
TRBV7-9	TRBJ2-7	.	TGTGCCAGCAGCTTAGCGCGGGGTTCGAACTCCTACGAGCAGTACTTC	CASSLARGSNSYEQYF
TRBV19	TRBJ1-5	.	TGTGCCAGTAGTTCGAGTCAGCCCCAGCATTTT	CASSSSQPQHF
TRBV4-3	TRBJ2-2	.	TGCGCCAGCAGCCAAGATTTGCCAGGGAACACCGGGGAGCTGTTTTTT	CASSQDLPGNTGELFF
TRBV11-2	TRBJ2-1	.	TGTGCCAGCAGCTTAGATTATTCGGGGGGACAGAAAAGTTACAATGAGCAGTTCTTC	CASSLDYSGGQKSYNEQFF
TRBV18	TRBJ2-7	TRBD2	TGTGCCAGCTCACCACCGGGGCAGGGAGGGCTCGAGCAGTACTTC	CASSPPGQGGLEQYF
TRBV9	TRBJ2-1	.	TGTGCCAGCAGCGTAGTGGACCTTAATGAGCAGTTCTTC	CASSVVDLNEQFF
TRBV15	TRBJ2-7	TRBD2	TGTGCCACCAGCAGAGAACCGGGGGGAGGGGACGAGCAGTACTTC	CATSREPGGGDEQYF
TRBV19	TRBJ1-5	TRBD1	TGTGCCACCCTGAGTTGGCAGGGGGCGGGGGATCAGCCCCAGCATTTT	CATLSWQGAGDQPQHF